A selection of T cell receptor beta chains follows, all from one sample in a study of blood T cells in healthy people across ages. TCRdb called the 5' RACE reads again in MiXCR, with one record for every CDR3 protein. The repertoire holds some 1.5 million distinct CDR3 sequences, 25% to 30% seen once, with approximately 7.7% in the top ten. The material sequenced was blood. Every receptor here comes from a woman younger than 45 in good health. Both conserved end residues are part of each CDR3. Fields, in order: V gene, J gene, clone size, D gene, CDR3 protein, CDR3 DNA. The D gene is left open where the match is weak. Clone size, where shown, is once, few, many, or a class for clones that have expanded.

V: TRBV5-5; J: TRBJ1-5; size: NA; D: NA; CDR3: CASSLEWGLVGNQPQHF; DNA: TGTGCCAGCAGCTTGGAGTGGGGGCTGGTTGGCAATCAGCCCCAGCATTTT
V: TRBV12-3/TRBV12-4; J: TRBJ1-5; size: NA; D: NA; CDR3: CASSSRGTHQPQHF; DNA: TGTGCCAGCTCCTCCCGGGGGACACATCAGCCCCAGCATTTT
V: TRBV5-1; J: TRBJ2-7; size: NA; D: TRBD2; CDR3: CASSSGTSGRFHEQYF; DNA: TGCGCCAGCAGCTCCGGGACTAGCGGGAGGTTTCACGAGCAGTACTTC
V: TRBV5-1; J: TRBJ2-3; size: few; D: TRBD2; CDR3: CASSSRAGRGDTQYF; DNA: TGCGCCAGCAGCAGTAGAGCGGGGCGGGGAGATACGCAGTATTTT
V: TRBV20-1; J: TRBJ2-7; size: NA; D: NA; CDR3: CSARDQGFEQYF; DNA: TGCAGTGCTAGAGATCAGGGGTTCGAGCAGTACTTC
V: TRBV20-1; J: TRBJ1-2; size: NA; D: NA; CDR3: CSANPVIYGYTF; DNA: TGCAGTGCCAATCCGGTTATCTACGGCTACACCTTC
V: TRBV27; J: TRBJ2-6; size: NA; D: NA; CDR3: CASSGPVVRLGSGANVLTF; DNA: TGTGCCAGCAGTGGCCCAGTCGTACGTTTGGGCTCTGGGGCCAACGTCCTGACTTTC
V: TRBV5-6; J: TRBJ2-5; size: NA; D: NA; CDR3: CASGFEDGSTQYF; DNA: TGTGCCAGCGGCTTTGAAGACGGGTCGACCCAGTACTTC
V: TRBV5-6; J: TRBJ2-3; size: NA; D: NA; CDR3: CASSSVSGGARTDTQYF; DNA: TGTGCCAGCAGCTCGGTGAGTGGCGGGGCAAGGACAGATACGCAGTATTTT
V: TRBV7-2; J: TRBJ2-7; size: NA; D: TRBD2; CDR3: CASSLDYIAGAYEQYF; DNA: TGTGCCAGCAGCTTAGACTATATTGCGGGAGCCTACGAGCAGTACTTC
V: TRBV7-9; J: TRBJ2-4; size: NA; D: NA; CDR3: CASSFRRNRRDIQYF; DNA: TGTGCCAGCAGCTTCAGGCGGAACAGGAGAGACATTCAGTACTTC
V: TRBV3-1; J: TRBJ2-7; size: NA; D: NA; CDR3: CASSRNEGPSYEQYF; DNA: TGTGCCAGCAGCCGGAACGAGGGACCCTCCTACGAGCAGTACTTC
V: TRBV12-3/TRBV12-4; J: TRBJ1-2; size: few; D: TRBD1; CDR3: CASTRGQLNYGYTF; DNA: TGTGCCAGCACCCGGGGACAGCTTAACTATGGCTACACCTTC
V: TRBV7-7; J: TRBJ1-2; size: many; D: NA; CDR3: CASSLRAVTNGYTF; DNA: TGTGCCAGCAGCTTGCGGGCAGTCACGAATGGCTACACCTTC
V: TRBV2; J: TRBJ1-2; size: few; D: NA; CDR3: CASSEALEYGYTF; DNA: TGTGCCAGCAGTGAAGCGCTAGAGTATGGCTACACCTTC
V: TRBV5-6; J: TRBJ1-3; size: NA; D: NA; CDR3: CASSPLGISGNTIYF; DNA: TGTGCCAGCAGCCCCTTGGGGATCTCTGGAAACACCATATATTTT
V: TRBV12-3/TRBV12-4; J: TRBJ1-2; size: few; D: TRBD1; CDR3: CASSPLQGAGGYTF; DNA: TGTGCCAGCAGTCCGCTCCAGGGGGCGGGTGGCTACACCTTC
V: TRBV7-3; J: TRBJ2-7; size: many; D: NA; CDR3: CASSLGVADNEQYF; DNA: TGTGCCAGCAGCTTAGGAGTGGCGGACAACGAGCAGTACTTC
V: TRBV6-2/TRBV6-3; J: TRBJ2-2; size: NA; D: NA; CDR3: CASSYPGELFF; DNA: TGTGCCAGCAGTTATCCCGGGGAGCTGTTTTTT
V: TRBV9; J: TRBJ2-5; size: NA; D: NA; CDR3: CASSPYTGRKETQYF; DNA: TGTGCCAGCAGCCCATACACTGGGAGAAAAGAGACCCAGTACTTC
V: TRBV20-1; J: TRBJ1-1; size: NA; D: TRBD1; CDR3: CSAEDRRYTEAFF; DNA: TGCAGTGCAGAGGACAGGAGGTATACTGAAGCTTTCTTT
V: TRBV4-3; J: TRBJ2-1; size: NA; D: NA; CDR3: CAGSGKGDGYNEQFF; DNA: TGCGCCGGCAGCGGAAAGGGCGACGGCTACAATGAGCAGTTCTTC
V: TRBV5-5; J: TRBJ1-2; size: many; D: NA; CDR3: CASSGVTYGYTF; DNA: TGTGCCAGCAGCGGGGTGACCTATGGCTACACCTTC
V: TRBV7-9; J: TRBJ2-7; size: many; D: NA; CDR3: CASSLRGQGSDEQYF; DNA: TGTGCCAGCAGCTTAAGGGGCCAGGGGTCCGACGAGCAGTACTTC
V: TRBV19; J: TRBJ1-2; size: NA; D: NA; CDR3: CASSRAGKRRGYGYTF; DNA: TGTGCCAGTAGTAGGGCCGGCAAAAGGAGGGGCTATGGCTACACCTTC
V: TRBV2; J: TRBJ2-7; size: NA; D: NA; CDR3: CASRFEQVSYEQYF; DNA: TGTGCCAGCAGATTTGAACAGGTGTCCTACGAGCAGTACTTC
V: TRBV5-1; J: TRBJ2-1; size: NA; D: TRBD1; CDR3: CASRLSGTGILTSYNEQFF; DNA: TGCGCCAGCAGATTAAGCGGGACAGGGATTTTAACCTCCTACAATGAGCAGTTCTTC
V: TRBV28; J: TRBJ2-3; size: NA; D: NA; CDR3: CASSLAPRGASTDTQYF; DNA: TGTGCCAGCAGTTTAGCCCCAAGGGGGGCTAGCACAGATACGCAGTATTTT
V: TRBV11-2; J: TRBJ2-4; size: many; D: TRBD1; CDR3: CASSFQSTGAKNIQYF; DNA: TGTGCCAGCAGCTTCCAATCGACAGGGGCCAAAAACATTCAGTACTTC
V: TRBV10-3; J: TRBJ2-7; size: NA; D: NA; CDR3: CAISERILGSYEQYF; DNA: TGTGCCATCAGTGAGAGGATTCTCGGGTCCTACGAGCAGTACTTC
V: TRBV7-2; J: TRBJ2-3; size: few; D: NA; CDR3: CASSLETRVAGYF; DNA: TGTGCCAGCAGCTTAGAGACCCGGGTCGCGGGGTATTTT
V: TRBV7-2; J: TRBJ2-3; size: few; D: NA; CDR3: CASSPPWDGVKDTQYF; DNA: TGTGCCAGCAGTCCCCCCTGGGACGGGGTCAAAGATACGCAGTATTTT
V: TRBV5-1; J: TRBJ2-3; size: NA; D: NA; CDR3: CASSGRQRTDTQYF; DNA: TGCGCCAGCAGCGGACGACAGCGCACAGATACGCAGTATTTT
V: TRBV7-2; J: TRBJ2-7; size: many; D: NA; CDR3: CASSTSPPRSSYEQYF; DNA: TGTGCCAGCAGCACCAGCCCCCCTCGCAGCTCCTACGAGCAGTACTTC
V: TRBV5-1; J: TRBJ2-1; size: NA; D: TRBD2; CDR3: CASSSQGERGEQFF; DNA: TGCGCCAGCAGCTCTCAGGGTGAGCGGGGTGAGCAGTTCTTC
V: TRBV2; J: TRBJ1-1; size: few; D: NA; CDR3: CASSDRGITEAFF; DNA: TGTGCCAGCAGTGACCGGGGAATCACTGAAGCTTTCTTT
V: TRBV12-5; J: TRBJ2-1; size: many; D: TRBD2; CDR3: CASGPNSGDSYNEQFF; DNA: TGTGCTAGTGGCCCGAATAGCGGGGACTCCTACAATGAGCAGTTCTTC
V: TRBV7-9; J: TRBJ1-4; size: NA; D: NA; CDR3: CASSPRGGIYEKLFF; DNA: TGTGCCAGCAGCCCCCGGGGGGGAATCTATGAAAAACTGTTTTTT
V: TRBV5-6; J: TRBJ1-4; size: NA; D: TRBD1; CDR3: CASSPYGQGVNEKLFF; DNA: TGTGCCAGCAGCCCCTATGGACAGGGGGTTAATGAAAAACTGTTTTTT
V: TRBV29-1; J: TRBJ2-3; size: few; D: NA; CDR3: CSFRGISTDTQYF; DNA: TGCAGCTTCCGGGGGATCAGCACAGATACGCAGTATTTT
V: TRBV5-1; J: TRBJ2-6; size: many; D: NA; CDR3: CASSLVGAPSNVLTF; DNA: TGCGCCAGCAGCTTGGTAGGGGCTCCATCCAACGTCCTGACTTTC
V: TRBV7-6; J: TRBJ2-1; size: NA; D: TRBD2; CDR3: CASSLAGTRGNNEQFF; DNA: TGTGCCAGCAGCTTGGCCGGGACTAGAGGGAACAATGAACAGTTCTTC
V: TRBV29-1; J: TRBJ2-7; size: NA; D: TRBD1; CDR3: CSVVNLNRGSYEQYF; DNA: TGCAGCGTCGTGAACCTCAACAGGGGCTCCTACGAGCAGTACTTC
V: TRBV5-1; J: TRBJ2-3; size: NA; D: TRBD1; CDR3: CASGLGQGVEDTQYF; DNA: TGCGCCAGCGGCCTGGGACAGGGGGTTGAGGATACGCAGTATTTT
V: TRBV30; J: TRBJ2-3; size: NA; D: NA; CDR3: CAWSIGGDTQYF; DNA: TGTGCCTGGAGTATAGGTGGGGATACGCAGTATTTT
V: TRBV7-2; J: TRBJ2-7; size: NA; D: TRBD1; CDR3: CASSKEGTVYSYEQYF; DNA: TGTGCCAGCAGCAAGGAAGGGACAGTATACTCCTACGAGCAGTACTTC
V: TRBV12-3/TRBV12-4; J: TRBJ2-5; size: NA; D: TRBD1; CDR3: CASTPDRGSQETQYF; DNA: TGTGCCAGCACCCCCGACAGGGGATCCCAAGAGACCCAGTACTTC
V: TRBV9; J: TRBJ2-5; size: NA; D: NA; CDR3: CASSEGAGTGETQYF; DNA: TGTGCCAGCAGCGAGGGGGCGGGGACTGGGGAGACCCAGTACTTC